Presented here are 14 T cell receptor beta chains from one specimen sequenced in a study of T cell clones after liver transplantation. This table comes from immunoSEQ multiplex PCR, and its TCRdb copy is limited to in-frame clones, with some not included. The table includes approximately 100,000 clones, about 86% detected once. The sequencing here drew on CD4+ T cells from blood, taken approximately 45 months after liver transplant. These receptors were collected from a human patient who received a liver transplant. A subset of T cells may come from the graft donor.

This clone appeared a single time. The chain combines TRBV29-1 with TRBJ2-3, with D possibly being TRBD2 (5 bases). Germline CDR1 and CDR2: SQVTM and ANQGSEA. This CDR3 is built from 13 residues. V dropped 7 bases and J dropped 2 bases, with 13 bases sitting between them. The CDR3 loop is CSAQPTTTDTQYF. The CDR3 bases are TGCAGCGCCCAACCGACTACCACAGATACGCAGTATTTT.

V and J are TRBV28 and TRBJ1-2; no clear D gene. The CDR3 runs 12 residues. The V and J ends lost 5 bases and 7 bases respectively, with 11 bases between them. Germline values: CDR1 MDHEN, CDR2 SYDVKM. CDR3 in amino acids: CASSLSTPGYTF. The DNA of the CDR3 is TGTGCCAGCAGTCTGTCTACCCCTGGCTACACCTTC.

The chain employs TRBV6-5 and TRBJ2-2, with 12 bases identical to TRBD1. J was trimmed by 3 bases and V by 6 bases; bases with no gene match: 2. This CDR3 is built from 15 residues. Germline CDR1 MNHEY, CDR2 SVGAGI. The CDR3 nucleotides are TGTGCCAGCAGCAGGGACAGGGGGCACACCGGGGAGCTGTTTTTT. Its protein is CASSRDRGHTGELFF.

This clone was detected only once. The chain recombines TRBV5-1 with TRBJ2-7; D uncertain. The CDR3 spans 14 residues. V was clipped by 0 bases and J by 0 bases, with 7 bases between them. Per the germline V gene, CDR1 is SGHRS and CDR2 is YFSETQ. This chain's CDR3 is CASSLEVSSYEQYF. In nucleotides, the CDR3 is TGCGCCAGCAGCTTGGAGGTCAGCTCCTACGAGCAGTACTTC.

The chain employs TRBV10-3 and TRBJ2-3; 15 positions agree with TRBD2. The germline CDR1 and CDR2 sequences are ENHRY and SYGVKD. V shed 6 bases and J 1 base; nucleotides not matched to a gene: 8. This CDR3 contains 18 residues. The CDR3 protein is CAIRPGLAGGQGTDTQYF. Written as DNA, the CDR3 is TGTGCCATCAGACCGGGACTAGCGGGGGGCCAGGGCACAGATACGCAGTATTTT.

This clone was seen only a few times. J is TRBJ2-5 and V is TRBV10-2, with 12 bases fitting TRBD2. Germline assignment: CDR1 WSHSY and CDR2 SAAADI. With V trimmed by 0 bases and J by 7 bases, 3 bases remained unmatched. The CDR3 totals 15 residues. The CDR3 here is CASSESASGGGTQYF. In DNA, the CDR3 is TGCGCCAGCAGTGAGTCGGCTAGCGGGGGGGGGACCCAGTACTTC.

This CDR3 is CASSTGVVSTNEKLFF. In DNA, the CDR3 is TGCGCCAGCAGCACGGGCGTGGTTTCAACTAATGAAAAACTGTTTTTT. This sequence joins TRBV5-1 and TRBJ1-4; no reliable D call. CDR3 length: 16 residues. CDR1 SGHRS and CDR2 YFSETQ come from the germline V gene. Trimming stripped 4 bases from V and 0 bases from J, with 13 bases between.

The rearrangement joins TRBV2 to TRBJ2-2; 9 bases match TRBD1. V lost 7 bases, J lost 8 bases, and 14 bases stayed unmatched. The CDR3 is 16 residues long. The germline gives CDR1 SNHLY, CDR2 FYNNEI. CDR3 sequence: CASTTPGTGPGGELFF. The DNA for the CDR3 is TGTGCCAGCACTACCCCGGGGACAGGGCCAGGTGGGGAGCTGTTTTTT.

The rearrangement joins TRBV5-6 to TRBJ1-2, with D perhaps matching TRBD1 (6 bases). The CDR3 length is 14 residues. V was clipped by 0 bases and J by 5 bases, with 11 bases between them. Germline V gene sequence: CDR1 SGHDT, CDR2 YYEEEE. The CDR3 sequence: CASSLEARGYGYTF. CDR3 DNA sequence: TGTGCCAGCAGCTTGGAAGCCAGGGGTTATGGCTACACCTTC.

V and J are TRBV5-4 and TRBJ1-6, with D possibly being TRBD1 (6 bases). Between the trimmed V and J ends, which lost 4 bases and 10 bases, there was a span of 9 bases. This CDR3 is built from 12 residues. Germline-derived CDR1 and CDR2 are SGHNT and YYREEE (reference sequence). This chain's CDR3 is CASSMGASPLHF. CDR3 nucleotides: TGTGCCAGCAGCATGGGGGCATCACCCCTCCACTTT.

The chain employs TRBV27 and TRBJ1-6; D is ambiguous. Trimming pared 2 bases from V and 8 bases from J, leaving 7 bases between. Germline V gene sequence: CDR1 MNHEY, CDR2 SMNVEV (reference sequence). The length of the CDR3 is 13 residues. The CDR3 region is CASSLGSYSPLHF. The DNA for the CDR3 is TGTGCCAGCAGTTTAGGCAGCTATTCACCCCTCCACTTT.

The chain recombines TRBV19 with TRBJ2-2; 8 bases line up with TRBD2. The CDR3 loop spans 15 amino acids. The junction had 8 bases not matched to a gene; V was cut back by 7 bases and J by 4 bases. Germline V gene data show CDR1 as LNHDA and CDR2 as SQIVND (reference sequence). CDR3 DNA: TGTGCCAGTAAACCCGGGGGGGCCTCCACCGGGGAGCTGTTTTTT. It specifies CASKPGGASTGELFF.

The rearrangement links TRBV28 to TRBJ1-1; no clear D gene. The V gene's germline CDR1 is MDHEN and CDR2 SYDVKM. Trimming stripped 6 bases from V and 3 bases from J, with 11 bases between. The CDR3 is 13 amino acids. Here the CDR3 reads CASRPPGDTEAFF. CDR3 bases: TGTGCCAGCAGGCCACCGGGAGACACTGAAGCTTTCTTT. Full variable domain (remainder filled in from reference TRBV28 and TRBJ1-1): DVKVTQSSRYLVKRTGEKVFLECVQDMDHENMFWYRQDPGLGLRLIYFSYDVKMKEKGDIPEGYSVSREKKERFSLILESASTNQTSMYLCASRPPGDTEAFFGQGTRLTVV.

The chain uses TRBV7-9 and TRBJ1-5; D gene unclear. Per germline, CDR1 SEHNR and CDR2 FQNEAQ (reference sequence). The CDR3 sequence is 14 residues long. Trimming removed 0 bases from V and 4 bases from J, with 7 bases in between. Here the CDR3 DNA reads TGTGCCAGCAGCTTAGCGTCGGAGAATCAGCCCCAGCATTTT. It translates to CASSLASENQPQHF. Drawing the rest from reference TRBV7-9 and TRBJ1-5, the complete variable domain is DTGVSQNPRHKITKRGQNVTFRCDPISEHNRLYWYRQTLGQGPEFLTYFQNEAQLEKSRLLSDRFSAERPKGSFSTLEIQRTEQGDSAMYLCASSLASENQPQHFGDGTRLSIL.